The clone carrying this T cell receptor beta chain turned up a few times. Seattle patients were enrolled while actively infected and followed longitudinally. This sample was included in a study of blood T cell repertoires in COVID-19. Whole-study context: Samples taken during acute and convalescent COVID-19 were collected in the United States, Italy and Spain. From T cells, B-cell-depleted T cells, or PBMCs came the material, which was cDNA or gDNA.

In the original analysis: Amplification from reference gene primers served as the basis for estimated nucleated cell counts. Clones were sequenced by immunoSEQ multiplex PCR, and TCRdb holds only the in-frame ones, with some missing. The V and J calls and clone size come from that table; D and trimming were worked out from the DNA. The sample gives about 420,000 clones, roughly 90% of which show up once; 0.8% to 1% is in the top ten. Source material: peripheral blood. The TCR comes from a man between 18 and 35 years old with COVID-19, enrolled during active disease.

This CDR3 is CASSATGPSGNTIYF. Written as DNA, the CDR3 is TGTGCCAGCAGTGCTACAGGACCTTCTGGAAACACCATATATTTT. The chain recombines TRBV25-1 with TRBJ1-3; weak D call: TRBD1 (5 bases). Trimming removed 4 bases at V and 1 base at J, with 11 bases between. CDR3 length: 15 residues. Germline CDR1 reads MGHDK; CDR2 reads SYGVNS.